This TCR beta chain derives from a study of T cells in Graves' hyperthyroidism and ophthalmopathy. On the study more broadly: The initial diagnosis was the point when peripheral blood was collected, ahead of any treatment. General study findings and limits: Ophthalmopathy and stable hyperthyroidism were told apart by a 13 V-J model.

This clonotype was seen repeatedly, ten times or more. As yet, its antigen is unknown. The CDR3 length is 13 residues. The germline CDR1 and CDR2 sequences are GTSNPN and SVGIG (reference sequence). V gave up 2 bases and J gave up 5 bases, with 10 bases separating them. For ophthalmopathy patients, the Clinical Activity Score was at least 3 and the NOSPECS grade at least 4; duration was under 3 months. Amplification of TCR beta CDR3 regions used RNA as the template. In the first-round RT-PCR of the TCR CDR3, the HTBI primer set was used. TCRdb re-derived calls from the multiplex PCR reads in MiXCR, one entry per CDR3 protein. The sample has about 530,000 distinct CDR3 sequences; roughly a sixth are singletons.

This clonotype was sampled from a woman aged 18-29 years with Graves' ophthalmopathy. The sequencing sample was made of blood. The genes are TRBV30 and TRBJ1-5, with TRBD1 as a possible D gene (5 bases). CDR3 sequence: CAWSRGRDQPQHF. CDR3 DNA: TGTGCCTGGAGTCGGGGACGGGATCAGCCCCAGCATTTT.